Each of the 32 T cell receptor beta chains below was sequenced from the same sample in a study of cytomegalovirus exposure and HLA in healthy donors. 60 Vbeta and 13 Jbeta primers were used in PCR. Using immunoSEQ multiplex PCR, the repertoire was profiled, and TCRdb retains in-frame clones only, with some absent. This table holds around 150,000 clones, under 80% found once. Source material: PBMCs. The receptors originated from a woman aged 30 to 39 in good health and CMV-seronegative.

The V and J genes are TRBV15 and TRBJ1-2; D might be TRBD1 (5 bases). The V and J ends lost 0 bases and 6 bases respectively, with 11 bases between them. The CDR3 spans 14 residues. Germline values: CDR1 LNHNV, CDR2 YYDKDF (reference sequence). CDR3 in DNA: TGTGCCACCAGCAGAGAGGTACAGGTAGATGGCTACACCTTC. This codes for CATSREVQVDGYTF.

The CDR3, as DNA: TGTGCTAGTGGTTTGGTTGTAGGAGGCACAGATACGCAGTATTTT. Protein: CASGLVVGGTDTQYF. J is TRBJ2-3 and V is TRBV12-5; D gene ambiguous. The germline V and J ends were trimmed by 0 bases and 1 base, with 8 bases remaining between them. Germline CDR1 and CDR2: LGHNT and FRNRAP. The CDR3 is 15 amino acids.

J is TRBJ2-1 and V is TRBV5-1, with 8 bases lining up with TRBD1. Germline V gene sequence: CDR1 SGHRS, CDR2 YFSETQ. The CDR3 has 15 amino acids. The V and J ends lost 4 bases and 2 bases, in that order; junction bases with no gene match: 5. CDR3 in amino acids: CASSPGQGTYNEQFF. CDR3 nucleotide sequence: TGCGCCAGCAGCCCCGGACAGGGAACCTACAATGAGCAGTTCTTC.

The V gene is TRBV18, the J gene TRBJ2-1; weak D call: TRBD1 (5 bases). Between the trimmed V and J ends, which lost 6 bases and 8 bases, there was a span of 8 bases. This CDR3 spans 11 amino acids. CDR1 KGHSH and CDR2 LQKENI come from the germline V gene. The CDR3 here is CASSGLDEQFF. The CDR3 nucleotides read TGTGCCAGCTCGGGGCTGGATGAGCAGTTCTTC.

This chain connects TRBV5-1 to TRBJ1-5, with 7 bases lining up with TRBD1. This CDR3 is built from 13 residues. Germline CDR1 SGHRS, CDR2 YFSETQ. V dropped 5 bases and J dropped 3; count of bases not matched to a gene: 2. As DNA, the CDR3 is TGCGCCAGCAGAACAGGGGACAATCAGCCCCAGCATTTT. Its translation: CASRTGDNQPQHF.

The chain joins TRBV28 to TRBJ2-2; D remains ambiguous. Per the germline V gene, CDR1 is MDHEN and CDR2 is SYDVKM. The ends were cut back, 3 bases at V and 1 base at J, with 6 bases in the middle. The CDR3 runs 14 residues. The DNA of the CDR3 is TGTGCCAGCAGTTTGAAGAGGAACACCGGGGAGCTGTTTTTT. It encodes CASSLKRNTGELFF.

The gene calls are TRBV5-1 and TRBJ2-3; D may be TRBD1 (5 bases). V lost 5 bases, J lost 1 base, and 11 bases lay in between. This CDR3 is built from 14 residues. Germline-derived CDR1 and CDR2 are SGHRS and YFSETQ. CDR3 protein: CASSRSRGTDTQYF. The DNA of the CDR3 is TGCGCCAGCAGTCGTAGCAGGGGCACAGATACGCAGTATTTT.

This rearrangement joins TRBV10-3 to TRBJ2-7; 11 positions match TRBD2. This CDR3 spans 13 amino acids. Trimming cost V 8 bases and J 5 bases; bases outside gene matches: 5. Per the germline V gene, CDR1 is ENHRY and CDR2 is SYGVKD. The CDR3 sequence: CAIGLAGGNEQYF. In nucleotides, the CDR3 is TGTGCCATCGGGCTAGCGGGGGGCAACGAGCAGTACTTC.

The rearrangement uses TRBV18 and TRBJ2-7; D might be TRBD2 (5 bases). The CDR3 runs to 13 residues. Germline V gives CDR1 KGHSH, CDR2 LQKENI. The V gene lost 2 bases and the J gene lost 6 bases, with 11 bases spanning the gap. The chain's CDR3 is CASSPKDGIEQYF. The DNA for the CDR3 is TGTGCCAGCTCACCAAAGGACGGGATCGAGCAGTACTTC.

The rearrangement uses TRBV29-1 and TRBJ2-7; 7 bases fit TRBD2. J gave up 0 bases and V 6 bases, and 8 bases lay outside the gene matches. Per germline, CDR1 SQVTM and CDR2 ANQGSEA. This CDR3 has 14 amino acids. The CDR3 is CSVDGGTSSYEQYF. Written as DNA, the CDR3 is TGCAGCGTGGACGGGGGGACGAGCTCCTACGAGCAGTACTTC.

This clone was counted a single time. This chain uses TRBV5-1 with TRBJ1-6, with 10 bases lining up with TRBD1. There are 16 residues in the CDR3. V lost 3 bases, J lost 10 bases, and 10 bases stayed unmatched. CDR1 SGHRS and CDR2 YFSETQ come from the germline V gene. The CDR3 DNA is TGCGCCAGCAGCTCACTTACGGGACAGGGGTTGTCACCCCTCCACTTT. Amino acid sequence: CASSSLTGQGLSPLHF.

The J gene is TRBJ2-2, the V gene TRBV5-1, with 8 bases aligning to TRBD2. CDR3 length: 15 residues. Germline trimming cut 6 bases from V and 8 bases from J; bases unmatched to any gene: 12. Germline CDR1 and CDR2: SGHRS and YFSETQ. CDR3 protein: CASTRDGGAGGELFF. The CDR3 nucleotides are TGCGCCAGCACCCGGGACGGGGGGGCCGGAGGGGAGCTGTTTTTT.

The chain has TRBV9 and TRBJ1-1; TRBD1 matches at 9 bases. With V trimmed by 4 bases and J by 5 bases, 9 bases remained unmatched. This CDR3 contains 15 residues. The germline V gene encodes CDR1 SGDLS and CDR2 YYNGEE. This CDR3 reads CASSTSLDRGTEAFF. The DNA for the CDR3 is TGTGCCAGCAGCACATCTCTTGACAGGGGGACTGAAGCTTTCTTT. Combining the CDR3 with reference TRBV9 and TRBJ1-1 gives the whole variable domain DSGVTQTPKHLITATGQRVTLRCSPRSGDLSVYWYQQSLDQGLQFLIQYYNGEERAKGNILERFSAQQFPDLHSELNLSSLELGDSALYFCASSTSLDRGTEAFFGQGTRLTVV.

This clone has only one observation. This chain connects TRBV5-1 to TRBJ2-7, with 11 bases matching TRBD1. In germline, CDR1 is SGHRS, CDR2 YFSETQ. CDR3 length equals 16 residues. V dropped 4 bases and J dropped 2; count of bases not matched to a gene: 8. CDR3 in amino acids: CASSDVPGQGAYEQYF. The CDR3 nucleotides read TGCGCCAGCAGCGATGTTCCGGGACAGGGGGCCTACGAGCAGTACTTC.

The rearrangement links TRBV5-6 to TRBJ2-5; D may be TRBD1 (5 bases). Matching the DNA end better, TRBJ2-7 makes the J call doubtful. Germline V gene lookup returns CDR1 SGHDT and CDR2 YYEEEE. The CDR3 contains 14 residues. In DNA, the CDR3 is TGTGCCAGTAGCCCCCCAGGGAAGCCCAACGAGCAGTACTTC. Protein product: CASSPPGKPNEQYF.

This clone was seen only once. The CDR3 here is CASSLGGSYNEQFF. CDR3 in DNA: TGTGCCAGCAGTCTCGGGGGTTCCTACAATGAGCAGTTCTTC. The chain employs TRBV9 and TRBJ2-1, with a weak D call TRBD2 (6 bases). The length of the CDR3 is 14 residues. Germline values: CDR1 SGDLS, CDR2 YYNGEE. The V and J ends lost 5 bases and 1 base respectively, with 10 bases between them.

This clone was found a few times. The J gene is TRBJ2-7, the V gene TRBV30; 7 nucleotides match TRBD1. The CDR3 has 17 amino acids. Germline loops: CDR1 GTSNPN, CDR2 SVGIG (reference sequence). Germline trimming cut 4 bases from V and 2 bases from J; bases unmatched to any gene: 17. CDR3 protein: CAWKGSFGTASPYEQYF. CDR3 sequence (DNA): TGTGCCTGGAAGGGGTCTTTCGGGACAGCCAGCCCCTACGAGCAGTACTTC.

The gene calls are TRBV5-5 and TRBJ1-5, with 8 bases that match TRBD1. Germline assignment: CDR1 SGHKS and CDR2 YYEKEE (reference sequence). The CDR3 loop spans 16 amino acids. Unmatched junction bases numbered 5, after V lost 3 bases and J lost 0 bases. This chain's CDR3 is CASSSLTGASNQPQHF. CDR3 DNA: TGTGCCAGCAGCTCCTTGACAGGGGCTAGCAATCAGCCCCAGCATTTT. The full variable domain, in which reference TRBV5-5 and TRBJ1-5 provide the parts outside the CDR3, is DAGVTQSPTHLIKTRGQQVTLRCSPISGHKSVSWYQQVLGQGPQFIFQYYEKEERGRGNFPDRFSARQFPNYSSELNVNALLLGDSALYLCASSSLTGASNQPQHFGDGTRLSIL.

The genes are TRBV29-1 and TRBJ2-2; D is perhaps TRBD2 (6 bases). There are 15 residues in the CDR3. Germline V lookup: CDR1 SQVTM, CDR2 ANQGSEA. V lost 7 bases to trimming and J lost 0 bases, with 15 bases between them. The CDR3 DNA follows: TGCAGCGCTGGGGGTGGGGGGACGAACACCGGGGAGCTGTTTTTT. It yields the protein CSAGGGGTNTGELFF.

The CDR3 DNA sequence: TGTGCCAGCAGTGGGGGGGGCACTGAAGCTTTCTTT. Its translation: CASSGGGTEAFF. The V call is TRBV6-1, the J call TRBJ1-1, with D perhaps matching TRBD1 (5 bases). Trimming left V 4 bases short and J 4 bases short, with 7 bases between. The V gene's germline CDR1 is MNHNS and CDR2 SASEGT. This CDR3 has 12 amino acids.

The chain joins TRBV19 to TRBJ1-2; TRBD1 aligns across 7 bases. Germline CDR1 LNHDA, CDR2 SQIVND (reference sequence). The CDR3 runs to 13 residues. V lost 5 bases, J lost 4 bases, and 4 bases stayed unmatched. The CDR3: CASSPGGIYGYTF. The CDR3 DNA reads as TGTGCCAGTAGTCCAGGGGGAATCTATGGCTACACCTTC.

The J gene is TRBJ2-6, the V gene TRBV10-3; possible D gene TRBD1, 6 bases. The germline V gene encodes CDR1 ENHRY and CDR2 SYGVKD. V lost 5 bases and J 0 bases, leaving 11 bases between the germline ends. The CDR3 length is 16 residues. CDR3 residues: CAISQDRTSGANVLTF. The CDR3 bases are TGTGCCATCAGTCAAGACAGGACCTCTGGGGCCAACGTCCTGACTTTC.

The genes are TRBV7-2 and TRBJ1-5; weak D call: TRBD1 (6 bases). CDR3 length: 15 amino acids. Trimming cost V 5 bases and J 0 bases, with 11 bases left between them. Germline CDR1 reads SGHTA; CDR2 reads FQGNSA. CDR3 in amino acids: CASSARTVSNQPQHF. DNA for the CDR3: TGTGCCAGCAGCGCCCGGACAGTTAGCAATCAGCCCCAGCATTTT.

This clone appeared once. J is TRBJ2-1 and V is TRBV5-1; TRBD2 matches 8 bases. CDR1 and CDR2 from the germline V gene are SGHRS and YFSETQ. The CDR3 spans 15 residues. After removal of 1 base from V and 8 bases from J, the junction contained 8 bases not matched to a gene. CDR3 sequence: CASSLPGGAVDEQFF. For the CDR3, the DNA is TGCGCCAGCAGCTTGCCCGGGGGGGCTGTCGATGAGCAGTTCTTC.

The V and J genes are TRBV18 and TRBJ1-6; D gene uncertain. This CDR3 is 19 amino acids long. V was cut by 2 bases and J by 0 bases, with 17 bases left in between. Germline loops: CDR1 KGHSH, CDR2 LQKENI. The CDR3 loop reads CASSPDLGFGSSYNSPLHF. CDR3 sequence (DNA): TGTGCCAGCTCACCAGATCTCGGGTTCGGATCCTCCTATAATTCACCCCTCCACTTT.

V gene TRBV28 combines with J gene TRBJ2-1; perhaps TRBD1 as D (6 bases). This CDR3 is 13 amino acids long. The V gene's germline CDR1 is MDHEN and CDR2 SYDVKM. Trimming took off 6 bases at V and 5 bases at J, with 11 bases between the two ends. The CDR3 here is CASSPTGNNEQFF. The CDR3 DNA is TGTGCCAGCAGCCCAACAGGGAACAATGAGCAGTTCTTC.

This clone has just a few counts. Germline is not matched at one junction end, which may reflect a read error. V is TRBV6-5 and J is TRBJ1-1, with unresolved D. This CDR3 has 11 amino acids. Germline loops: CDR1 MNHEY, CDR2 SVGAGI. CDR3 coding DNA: TGTGCCAGCAGTTACATGACTGTAGCTTTCTTT. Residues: CASSYMTVAFF.

The CDR3 loop is CASSSGLSNQPQHF. CDR3 bases: TGCGCCAGCAGCTCGGGACTGTCGAATCAGCCCCAGCATTTT. The chain recombines TRBV5-1 with TRBJ1-5; TRBD1 is a possible D gene (5 bases). The CDR3 contains 14 residues. V was trimmed by 3 bases and J by 4 bases, leaving 11 bases between them. Germline V gene lookup returns CDR1 SGHRS and CDR2 YFSETQ.

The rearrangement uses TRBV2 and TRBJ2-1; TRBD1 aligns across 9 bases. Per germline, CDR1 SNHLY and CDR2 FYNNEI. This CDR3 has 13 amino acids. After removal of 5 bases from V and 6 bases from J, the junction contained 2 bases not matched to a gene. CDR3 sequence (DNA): TGTGCCAGCAGTAGACAGGGGGGCAATGAGCAGTTCTTC. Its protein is CASSRQGGNEQFF.

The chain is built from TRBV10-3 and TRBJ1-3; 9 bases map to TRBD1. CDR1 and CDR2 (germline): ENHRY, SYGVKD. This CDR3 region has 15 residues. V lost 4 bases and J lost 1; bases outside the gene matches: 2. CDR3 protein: CAISATGGSGNTIYF. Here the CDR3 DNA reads TGTGCCATCAGTGCGACAGGGGGGTCTGGAAACACCATATATTTT.

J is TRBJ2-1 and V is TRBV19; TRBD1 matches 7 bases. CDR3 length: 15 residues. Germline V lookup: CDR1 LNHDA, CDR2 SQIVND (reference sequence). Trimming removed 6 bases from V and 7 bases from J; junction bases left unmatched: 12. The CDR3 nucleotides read TGTGCCAGTAGCACACCGGGACAGATCAAAAATGAGCAGTTCTTC. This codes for CASSTPGQIKNEQFF.

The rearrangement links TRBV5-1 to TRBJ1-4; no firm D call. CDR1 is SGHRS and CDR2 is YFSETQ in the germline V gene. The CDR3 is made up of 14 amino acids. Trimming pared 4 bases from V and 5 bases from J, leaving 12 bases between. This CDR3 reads CASSGGGPNEKLFF. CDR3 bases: TGCGCCAGCAGCGGCGGTGGCCCCAATGAAAAACTGTTTTTT.